This T cell receptor beta chain derives from a study of response to subunit inactivated influenza vaccine. From germline, CDR1 is MDHEN and CDR2 SYDVKM. The V end was cut by 5 bases, the J end by 10 bases, with 20 bases between. The CDR3 totals 14 residues. Via MiXCR, TCRdb re-called the RT-PCR reads, giving one row per CDR3 protein. The sample yields approximately 300,000 distinct CDR3 sequences, 20% to 25% seen once. This clonotype was seen a few times. The target antigen is unknown. Study-level results: Few additional T cells are recruited per seasonal influenza vaccination, authors suggested.

Source: PBMCs from blood, taken 21 months after vaccination. The rearrangement uses TRBV28 and TRBJ1-1; no definite D call. The sequence was obtained from a man between 50 and 69 years old who received an inactivated influenza vaccine. CDR3 nucleotides: TGTGCCAGCAGTCTTTTCGGAGGGATTCTTGCAGCTTTCTTT. It yields the protein CASSLFGGILAAFF.